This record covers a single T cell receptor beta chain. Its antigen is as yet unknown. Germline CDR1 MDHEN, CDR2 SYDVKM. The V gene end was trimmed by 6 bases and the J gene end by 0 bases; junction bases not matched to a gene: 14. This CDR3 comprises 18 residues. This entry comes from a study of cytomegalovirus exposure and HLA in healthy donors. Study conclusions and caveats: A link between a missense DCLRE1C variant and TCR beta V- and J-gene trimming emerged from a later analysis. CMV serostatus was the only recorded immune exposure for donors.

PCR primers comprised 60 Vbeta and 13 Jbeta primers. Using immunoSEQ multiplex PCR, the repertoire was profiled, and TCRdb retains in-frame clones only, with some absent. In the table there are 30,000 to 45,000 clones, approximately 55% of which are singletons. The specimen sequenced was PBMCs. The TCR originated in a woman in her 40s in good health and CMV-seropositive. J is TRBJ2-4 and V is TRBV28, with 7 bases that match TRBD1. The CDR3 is CASSNSKQGSLAKNIQYF. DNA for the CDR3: TGTGCCAGCAGCAATTCAAAACAGGGGTCTTTAGCCAAAAACATTCAGTACTTC.